This T cell receptor beta chain stems from a study of T cell responses to AZD1222 COVID-19 vaccine. Whole-study findings and limits: Seropositive AZD1222 recipients at baseline numbered only 5 or 6.

Assay used: immunoSEQ multiplex PCR; TCRdb lists only in-frame clones, some missing. The data contain 100,000 to 120,000 clones, 88% of them seen just once; the ten biggest clones take up roughly 1.5%. V lost 3 bases, J lost 0 bases, and 13 bases lay in between. Germline V gene data show CDR1 as SGHDT and CDR2 as YYEEEE. The CDR3 spans 17 residues. Worth noting for this clone: Antigen: not known.

The starting material was peripheral blood, obtained on day 0 of AZD1222 vaccination. The J gene is TRBJ2-6, the V gene TRBV5-6; D may be TRBD1 (5 bases). The TCR originated in an adult in good health. CDR3 sequence (DNA): TGTGCCAGCAGCTCCTACAGGTACTCCTCTGGGGCCAACGTCCTGACTTTC. It is translated as CASSSYRYSSGANVLTF. The whole variable domain, filled in from reference TRBV5-6 and TRBJ2-6, reads DAGVTQSPTHLIKTRGQQVTLRCSPKSGHDTVSWYQQALGQGPQFIFQYYEEEERQRGNFPDRFSGHQFPNYSSELNVNALLLGDSALYLCASSSYRYSSGANVLTFGAGSRLTVL.